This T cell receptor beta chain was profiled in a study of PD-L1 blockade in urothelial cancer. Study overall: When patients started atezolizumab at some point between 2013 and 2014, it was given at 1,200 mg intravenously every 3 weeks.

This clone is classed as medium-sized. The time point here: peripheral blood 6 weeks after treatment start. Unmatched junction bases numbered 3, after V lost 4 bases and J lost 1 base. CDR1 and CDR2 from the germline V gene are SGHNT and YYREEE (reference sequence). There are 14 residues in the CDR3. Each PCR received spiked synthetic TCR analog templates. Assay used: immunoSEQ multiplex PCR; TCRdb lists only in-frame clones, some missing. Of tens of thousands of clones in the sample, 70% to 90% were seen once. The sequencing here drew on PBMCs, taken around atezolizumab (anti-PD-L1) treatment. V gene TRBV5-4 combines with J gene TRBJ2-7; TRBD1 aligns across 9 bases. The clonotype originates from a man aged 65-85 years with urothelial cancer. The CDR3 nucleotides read TGTGCCAGCAGCCGGGGGACAGGGTCCTACGAGCAGTACTTC. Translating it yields CASSRGTGSYEQYF.